A single TCR beta chain is shown here with its context. The antigen is not known. This sample stems from a study of identical twins. TCRdb ran MiXCR on the 5' RACE reads and lists one entry per CDR3 protein. Among roughly 470,000 distinct CDR3 sequences listed, 13% to 15% were seen once. The V gene lost 0 bases and the J gene lost 3 bases, with 9 bases spanning the gap. Germline V CDR1 and CDR2: SGHTS, YDEGEE. The CDR3 runs 14 residues. Regarding the study as a whole: Zero-insertion analyses could be partly confounded by invariant MAIT and iNKT cells. Alpha sequences out of frame and shared by twins had excess low generation probability. Models underestimated out-of-frame TCR alpha sharing in monozygotic twins.

The sample was also reused in another study, on yellow fever vaccine responses in identical twins. As reported in that work: Twins' T cell vaccine responses reportedly looked partly convergent, partly personalized.

The clonotype was recovered from a woman aged 18-30 years in good health. The sequenced sample was CD4+ T cells sorted from blood. This chain links TRBV5-8 with TRBJ2-5, with D hard to call. The CDR3 DNA reads as TGTGCCAGCAGCTTGGTTGGTCATGAAGAGACCCAGTACTTC. Its protein product is CASSLVGHEETQYF. Together with reference TRBV5-8 and TRBJ2-5, the CDR3 gives the full variable domain: EAGVTQSPTHLIKTRGQQATLRCSPISGHTSVYWYQQALGLGLQFLLWYDEGEERNRGNFPPRFSGRQFPNYSSELNVNALELEDSALYLCASSLVGHEETQYFGPGTRLLVL.